This TCR beta chain was retrieved from a study of T cell therapy after organ transplantation. Germline CDR1 reads MNHNY; CDR2 reads SVGAGI (reference sequence). The CDR3 spans 15 residues. V was clipped by 4 bases and J by 4 bases; unmatched bases: 8. Worth noting for this clone: Its cognate antigen is unknown.

Findings and limits, study-wide: Reconstitution after therapy seemingly combined transferred and product-undetected endogenous clonotypes.

TCRdb's table, derived via immunoSEQ multiplex PCR, lists solely in-frame clones and lacks some. The sample comprises about 15,000 clones, 85% of which are singletons, and roughly 28% rests with the top ten. Indicated time point: 20-29 weeks after completion of therapy. These patients had received solid-organ transplants and had drug-resistant or recurrent cytomegalovirus. V is TRBV6-6 and J is TRBJ2-7, with 9 nucleotides matching TRBD2. Sequencing used CD8+ T cells from blood, obtained after autologous CMV-specific T cell therapy. This TCR derives from a human patient who had received a solid organ transplant and had CMV disease. Among the T cells, some may be from the graft donor. CDR3 sequence: CASSSLAGELYEQYF. In DNA form, the CDR3 reads TGTGCCAGCAGTTCCTTAGCGGGAGAACTGTACGAGCAGTACTTC.